This record covers a single TCR beta chain. Its antigen specificity is not known. Per-nucleotide qualities are absent, and no much larger clonotype sits a single base away. TCR CDR3 regions were amplified from genomic DNA by multiplex PCR using the deep immunoSEQ assay. Extracted genomic DNA from each cell subset was distributed evenly across all wells of several immunoSEQ 96-well plates, and each plate was treated as a replicate. Each replicate PCR for sorted subsets received around 0.2 ug genomic DNA, equal to some 32,000 T cell genomes. Purified libraries were quantified with a Qubit 3.0 fluorometer, sized on a Bioanalyzer 2100, and re-quantified with the KAPA Library Quantification kit. Each immunoSEQ 96-well plate was sequenced on its own single-read 150-cycle Illumina NextSeq 550 flow cell. From the authors' description of their analysis: Because the immunoSEQ output held only junctional sequences and lacked quality scores, the filtering could not match the filtering applied to full-length reads. To assign V/J genes and CDR3, sequences were annotated using PyIR, a Python wrapper for IgBLAST v1.9, with IMGT germline references. Reads were filtered out if the reads had weak V/J assignments (E-value above 1e-6), no CDR3, stop codons, out-of-frame junctions, or ambiguous translated residues. V3J clonotypes were defined by identical inferred V gene, J gene, and CDR3 amino acid sequence. Percentage overlap between repertoires was calculated by dividing the number of shared unique clonotypes by the size of the smaller repertoire. Richness of each repertoire was evaluated using RTK rarefaction, the Chao1 estimator, and Recon v2.1 estimates of unobserved clonotypes. Generation probabilities were computed with OLGA for all TCRbeta clonotypes obtained by the gDNA method from several donors. Sourced from immuneACCESS, this table was stored by TCRdb with only in-frame sequences that have V and J called. A share of the clones is absent; for the studies checked, an unresolved V gene accounts for under half, and the remainder has no known explanation. That table furnishes V, J and clone size, whereas the DNA furnished D and trimming. This sample has 2 million to 2.5 million clones in its table, and over 85% of those were observed once. Roughly 0.36% of the sample is held by the ten biggest clonotypes.

The data originate from a study of shared clonotypes between healthy human individuals (dated by TCRdb to 2020 to 2021). Regarding the complete study: A couple of women and a few men aged 18 to 49 years were included in the cohort. For each donor, three plates each were used for CD4 naive and CD4 memory, two plates were used for CD8 naive, and one plate was used for CD8 memory. Blood TCR repertoires of about five healthy adults were deeply sequenced to estimate repertoire size and the extent of clonotype sharing between individuals. Libraries were prepared and TCR repertoires were sequenced by different laboratories using diverse techniques, in order to increase sequencing depth and limit assay-specific biases. Between about 0.8 and 9.5 billion PBMCs per donor were obtained by leukapheresis. The research as a whole found: Incomplete sequencing was indicated by rarefaction of sorted-subset datasets, despite the large sequencing depth. When a few donors were compared, the shared fraction of clonotypes was roughly 4.8% for naive CD4, 3.5% to 4% for naive CD8, roughly 2.5% for memory CD4, and under 0.5% for memory CD8. Pairwise subsampling led to the expectation that sequencing depth would affect the degree of clonotype sharing among donors. Compared with non-shared clonotypes, clonotypes shared by all four sorted-subset donors had higher generation probabilities. Estimated clonotype richness was generally larger for naive than for memory subsets. Sampling was restricted to blood, and TCR repertoires in tissue are likely to differ from TCR repertoires in blood. Because the study included only a small number of donors, the genetic and exposure-history diversity represented was limited.

The germline V gene sets CDR1 to MDHEN and CDR2 to SYDVKM. A distance of 11 bases separates the germline ends of V and J, which lose 5 bases and 7 bases respectively. Counted from cysteine to phenylalanine, this CDR3 has 13 amino acids. Only the CDR3 part of the read is kept: 39 bases, read in frame from the first base. Healthy HIV-negative adults with no recently reported acute infections or vaccinations were included as donors. Only Caucasian adults living in Nashville, Tennessee, USA were represented among the donors. CD4+ T cells were enriched by magnetic negative selection; naive cells were then positively selected on CD45RA, and the negative fraction formed the memory subset. Blood was obtained by leukapheresis, after which PBMCs were separated by Ficoll-Histopaque density gradient centrifugation and cryopreserved in liquid nitrogen vapor phase. Purity and quantity of every magnetically sorted T cell population were checked by analytical flow cytometry. From each sorted fraction, genomic DNA was isolated and quantified by UV absorbance on a Nanodrop 2000c.

The clonotype was recovered from a man between 18 and 29 years old in good health. Some clones in this sample may be carry-over from other donors' samples. Rearrangement joined TRBV28 to TRBJ2-2; perhaps TRBD1 is the D gene, with 5 bases matching. Input material: naive CD4+ T cells from PBMCs. This specimen's cell subset or site label, per the study, means: CD45RA+ positively selected. Here the CDR3 is given as CASSPQDIGELFF. The DNA sequence is as follows: TGTGCCAGCAGTCCACAGGATATCGGGGAGCTGTTTTTT.